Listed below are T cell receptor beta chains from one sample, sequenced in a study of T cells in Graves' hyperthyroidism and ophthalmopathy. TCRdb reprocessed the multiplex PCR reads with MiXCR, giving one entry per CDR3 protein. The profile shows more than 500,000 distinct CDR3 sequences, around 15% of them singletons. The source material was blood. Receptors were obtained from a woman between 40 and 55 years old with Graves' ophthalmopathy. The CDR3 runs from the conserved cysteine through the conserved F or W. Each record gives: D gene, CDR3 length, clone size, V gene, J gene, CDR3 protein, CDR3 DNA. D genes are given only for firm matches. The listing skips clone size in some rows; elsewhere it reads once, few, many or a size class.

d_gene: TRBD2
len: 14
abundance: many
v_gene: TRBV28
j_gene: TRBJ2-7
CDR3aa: CASSFPRGLSEQYF
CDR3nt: TGTGCCAGCAGTTTCCCCCGGGGACTAAGCGAGCAGTACTTC

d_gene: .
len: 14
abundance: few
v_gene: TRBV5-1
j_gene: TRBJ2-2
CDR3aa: CASSRDAGTGELFF
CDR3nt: TGCGCCAGCAGCAGGGACGCGGGCACCGGGGAGCTGTTTTTT

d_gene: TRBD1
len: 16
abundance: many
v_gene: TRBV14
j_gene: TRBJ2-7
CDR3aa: CASSQVTRVRGNEQYF
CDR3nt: TGTGCCAGCAGCCAAGTAACGCGGGTCAGGGGGAACGAGCAGTACTTC

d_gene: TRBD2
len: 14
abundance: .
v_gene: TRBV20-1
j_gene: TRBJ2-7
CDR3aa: CSASPTGGVYEQYF
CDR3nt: TGCAGTGCTAGTCCGACGGGAGGGGTCTACGAGCAGTACTTC

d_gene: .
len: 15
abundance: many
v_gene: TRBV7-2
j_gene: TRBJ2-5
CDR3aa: CASSLQRQEQETQYF
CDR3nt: TGTGCCAGCAGCCTCCAACGACAGGAACAAGAGACCCAGTACTTC

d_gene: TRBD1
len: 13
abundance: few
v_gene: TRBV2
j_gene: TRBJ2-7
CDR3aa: CASGRDSTYEQYF
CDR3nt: TGTGCCAGCGGACGGGACAGTACCTACGAGCAGTACTTC

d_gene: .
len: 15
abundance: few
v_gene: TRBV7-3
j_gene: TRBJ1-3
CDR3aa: CASSSWGGAGNTIYF
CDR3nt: TGTGCCAGCAGCTCCTGGGGGGGTGCTGGAAACACCATATATTTT

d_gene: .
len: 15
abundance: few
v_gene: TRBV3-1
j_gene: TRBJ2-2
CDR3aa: CASSQGDWAAGELFF
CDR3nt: TGTGCCAGCAGCCAAGGAGATTGGGCCGCCGGGGAGCTGTTTTTT

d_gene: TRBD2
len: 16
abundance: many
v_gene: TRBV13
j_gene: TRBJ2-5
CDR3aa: CASSPRTSVLQETQYF
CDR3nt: TGTGCCAGCAGCCCCCGGACTAGCGTACTCCAAGAGACCCAGTACTTC

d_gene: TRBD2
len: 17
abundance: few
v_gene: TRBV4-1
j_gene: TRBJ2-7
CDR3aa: CASSQDDLGLAVYEQYF
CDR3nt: TGCGCCAGCAGCCAAGACGACCTGGGACTAGCGGTCTACGAGCAGTACTTC

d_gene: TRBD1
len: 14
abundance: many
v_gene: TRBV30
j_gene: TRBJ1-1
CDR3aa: CAWRPTGGHTEAFF
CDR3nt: TGTGCCTGGAGGCCGACAGGGGGACACACTGAAGCTTTCTTT

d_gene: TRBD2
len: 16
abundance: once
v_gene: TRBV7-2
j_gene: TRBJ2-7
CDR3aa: CASSLAGGRNLYEQYF
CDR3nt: TGTGCCAGCAGTCTAGCGGGGGGACGAAACCTCTACGAGCAGTACTTC

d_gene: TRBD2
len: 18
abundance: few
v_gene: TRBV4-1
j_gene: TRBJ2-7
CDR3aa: CASSQDRVGASGSYEQYF
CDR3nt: TGCGCCAGCAGCCAAGACAGGGTAGGGGCTAGCGGGAGTTACGAGCAGTACTTC

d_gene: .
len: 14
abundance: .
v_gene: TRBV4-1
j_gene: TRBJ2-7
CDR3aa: CASSQNQGGGEQYF
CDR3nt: TGCGCCAGCAGCCAAAATCAAGGGGGGGGCGAGCAGTACTTC

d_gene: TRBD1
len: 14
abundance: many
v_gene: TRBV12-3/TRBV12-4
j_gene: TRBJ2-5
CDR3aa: CASRWTGAQETQYF
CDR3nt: TGTGCCAGCAGGTGGACAGGTGCCCAAGAGACCCAGTACTTC

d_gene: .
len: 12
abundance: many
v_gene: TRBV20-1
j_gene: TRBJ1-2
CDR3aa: CSASLGNYGYTF
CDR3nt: TGCAGTGCTAGTCTCGGCAACTATGGCTACACCTTC

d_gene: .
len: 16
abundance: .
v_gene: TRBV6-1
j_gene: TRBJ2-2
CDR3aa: CASSEQRAATTGELFF
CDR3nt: TGTGCCAGCAGTGAGCAGCGGGCCGCAACCACCGGGGAGCTGTTTTTT

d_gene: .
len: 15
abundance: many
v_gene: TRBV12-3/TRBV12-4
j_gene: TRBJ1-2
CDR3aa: CASSLGGGIGYGYTF
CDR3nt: TGTGCCAGCAGTTTAGGGGGGGGTATAGGCTATGGCTACACCTTC

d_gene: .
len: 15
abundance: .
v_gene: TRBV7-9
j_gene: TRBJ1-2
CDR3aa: CASSLVGSGGGGYTF
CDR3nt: TGTGCCAGCAGCTTAGTGGGGTCAGGAGGCGGCGGCTACACCTTC